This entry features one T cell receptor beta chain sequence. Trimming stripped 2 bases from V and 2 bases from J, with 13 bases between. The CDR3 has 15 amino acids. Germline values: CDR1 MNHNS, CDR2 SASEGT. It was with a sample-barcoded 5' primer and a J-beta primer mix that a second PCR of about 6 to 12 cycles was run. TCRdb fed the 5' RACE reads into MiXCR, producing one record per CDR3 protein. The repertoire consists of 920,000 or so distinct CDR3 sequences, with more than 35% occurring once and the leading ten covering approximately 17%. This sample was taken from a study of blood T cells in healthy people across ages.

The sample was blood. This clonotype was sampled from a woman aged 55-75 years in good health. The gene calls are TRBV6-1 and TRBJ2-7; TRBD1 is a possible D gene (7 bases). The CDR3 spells CASSEPVRGAYEQYF. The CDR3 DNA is TGTGCCAGCAGTGAACCCGTCAGGGGGGCCTACGAGCAGTACTTC.